This T cell receptor beta chain was observed in a study of radiotherapy plus CTLA-4 blockade in lung cancer. Germline V CDR1 and CDR2: LNHDA, SQIVND (reference sequence). Germline trimming cut 10 bases from V and 10 bases from J; bases unmatched to any gene: 10. The CDR3 totals 13 residues. Sequencing used immunoSEQ multiplex PCR; TCRdb keeps in-frame clones, though not all of them. Of roughly 100,000 clones in the sample, approximately 78% were seen once. This TCR was sampled from a human donor with non-small cell lung cancer who had a partial response to radiotherapy plus ipilimumab. The sample here was peripheral blood, taken from a patient treated with radiotherapy plus ipilimumab. The chain is built from TRBV19 and TRBJ1-6; 7 positions agree with TRBD1. The CDR3 region is CAIADRVDSPLHF. As DNA, the CDR3 is TGTGCCATCGCCGACAGGGTAGACTCACCCCTCCACTTT.